This T cell receptor beta chain was identified in a study of control samples from healthy donors and cancer patients (dated by TCRdb to 2018 to 2020). The junction shows trimming of 4 bases on V and 2 bases on J, plus 9 bases between the germline ends. Per the germline V gene, SNHLY is the CDR1 and FYNNEI is the CDR2. The CDR3 contains 14 residues, cysteine and phenylalanine counted. Of the read, only the CDR3 DNA is kept; its 42 bases are in frame from base 1. With respect to this clone: It lacks a known antigen. One base away there is no much larger clone; base qualities are not given.

The library was built by means of the immunoSEQ multiplex PCR assay. TCRdb re-hosts the immuneACCESS table, in-frame sequences only. Its copies lack some clones; in the studies checked, an unresolved V gene accounts for under half of them, and the cause for the rest is not known. This sample gives around 200,000 clones in total; about 95% of them show up just once. The ten largest clones represent roughly 1.6% of the sample. The rearrangement joined TRBV2 to TRBJ1-5, with the D segment identity uncertain. The sequence was collected from a man aged 50 to 60 in good health. Sequencing was carried out using blood. The DNA sequence is given as TGTGCCAGCAGTGGGCAGGTTCGCAATCAGCCCCAGCATTTT. It specifies CASSGQVRNQPQHF.